This T cell receptor (beta chain) was captured by sequencing in a study of T cell repertoires in cytomegalovirus infection. TCRdb reprocessed the reads with MiXCR, giving one entry per CDR3 protein. The sample has approximately 730,000 distinct CDR3 sequences; 33% are singletons. V shed 4 bases and J 2 bases; nucleotides not matched to a gene: 5. Germline loops: CDR1 MNHEY, CDR2 SVGEGT. The CDR3 covers 18 residues. Note on this clonotype: Its antigen is not identified.

The TCR originated in a human donor in good health (CMV status not recorded). Some clones in this sample may be carry-over from other donors' samples. The sequenced sample was cultured PBMCs, obtained from culture after CMV antigen stimulation. This chain connects TRBV6-2 or TRBV6-3 to TRBJ2-2, with 15 bases aligning to TRBD2. The CDR3 region is CASSFRTSGRGNTGELFF. CDR3 in DNA: TGTGCCAGCAGTTTCAGGACTAGCGGGAGGGGTAACACCGGGGAGCTGTTTTTT.